Here is one T cell receptor (beta chain) with its context. This record belongs to a study of T cell changes during pregnancy in multiple sclerosis. Germline CDR1 and CDR2: SGHRS and YFSETQ. Trimming removed 4 bases from V and 6 bases from J; junction bases left unmatched: 9. The CDR3 runs 15 residues. Assay: immunoSEQ multiplex PCR; the TCRdb copy retains only in-frame clones and omits some. The sample gives 35,000 to 50,000 clones, around 89% of which show up once; about 1% is in the top ten. The specimen was CD4+ T cells from peripheral blood mononuclear cells, collected after pregnancy. The J gene is TRBJ2-7, the V gene TRBV5-1, with 11 bases aligning to TRBD1. This clonotype was obtained from a female donor with multiple sclerosis, enrolled in a pregnancy study. The chain's CDR3 is CASSPGTGGSGEQYF. In DNA, the CDR3 is TGCGCCAGCAGCCCCGGGACAGGGGGGTCTGGCGAGCAGTACTTC.